This is a list of T cell receptor beta chains from one sample in a study of T cell responses to AZD1222 COVID-19 vaccine. The assay was immunoSEQ multiplex PCR, and TCRdb's table has in-frame clones only and misses some. The top ten clones hold approximately 7% of a sample with some 80,000 clones, around 85% of them seen once. Material: peripheral blood, obtained on day 0 of AZD1222 vaccination. These receptors were obtained from an adult in good health. The CDR3 runs from the conserved cysteine through the conserved F or W. D genes are given only for firm matches. A row's size may be missing; if present it is once, few, many or a size class.

>.|TRBV19|.|TRBJ1-5
CASSMQDNQPQHF
TGTGCCAGTAGTATGCAGGACAATCAGCCCCAGCATTTT
>.|TRBV28|.|TRBJ1-3
CASKDYRPFLSGNTIYF
TGTGCCAGCAAGGACTACAGGCCCTTCCTCTCTGGAAACACCATATATTTT
>.|TRBV6-1|.|TRBJ1-3
CASSEAGIGNTIYF
TGTGCCAGCAGTGAAGCGGGGATAGGAAACACCATATATTTT
>TRBD1|TRBV11-3|.|TRBJ2-6
CASSYRDRAGANVLTF
TGTGCCAGCAGCTACCGCGACAGGGCTGGGGCCAACGTCCTGACTTTC
>.|TRBV7-2|.|TRBJ2-7
CASSSLAGEQYF
TGTGCCAGCAGCTCACTAGCTGGCGAGCAGTACTTC
>.|TRBV27|.|TRBJ1-6
CASSLDALGYSPLHF
TGTGCCAGCAGTTTGGACGCCCTAGGGTATTCACCCCTCCACTTT
>TRBD2|TRBV28|.|TRBJ2-7
CASSPSTGRGGYEQYF
TGTGCCAGCAGTCCCTCGACGGGCCGGGGGGGGTACGAGCAGTACTTC
>TRBD2|TRBV6-1|.|TRBJ2-7
CASSGPGLANSYEQYF
TGTGCCAGCAGTGGTCCGGGACTAGCGAATTCCTACGAGCAGTACTTC
>TRBD1|TRBV4-3|.|TRBJ2-7
CASSQRTGSSYEQYF
TGCGCCAGCAGCCAAAGGACAGGGAGCTCCTACGAGCAGTACTTC
>TRBD1|TRBV11-2|.|TRBJ2-2
CASSRTGTNTGELFF
TGTGCCAGCAGCCGGACAGGCACGAACACCGGGGAGCTGTTTTTT
>.|TRBV19|.|TRBJ2-3
CASRGGRADTQYF
TGTGCCAGTAGAGGGGGGAGAGCAGATACGCAGTATTTT
>.|TRBV28|.|TRBJ1-2
CASSSAGGSKDYGYTF
TGTGCCAGCAGTTCCGCGGGGGGGTCTAAAGACTATGGCTACACCTTC
>.|TRBV11-2|.|TRBJ2-7
CASSLQQNNLYEQYF
TGTGCCAGCAGCTTACAGCAAAATAACCTCTACGAGCAGTACTTC
>TRBD1|TRBV4-1|.|TRBJ1-5
CASSQDLDRGDQPQHF
TGCGCCAGCAGCCAAGATCTGGACAGGGGAGATCAGCCCCAGCATTTT
>.|TRBV2|few|TRBJ1-4
CASSERGSTTNEKLFF
TGTGCCAGCAGTGAGAGAGGCAGTACAACTAATGAAAAACTGTTTTTT
>.|TRBV6-5|.|TRBJ1-6
CASTRANSPLHF
TGTGCCAGCACGAGGGCTAATTCACCCCTCCACTTT
>TRBD2|TRBV15|.|TRBJ2-3
CATSTLAGAGDTQYF
TGTGCCACCAGCACACTAGCGGGAGCAGGAGATACGCAGTATTTT
>.|TRBV28|few|TRBJ2-2
CASSWGLEKRAGELFF
TGTGCCAGCAGTTGGGGTTTGGAAAAACGGGCCGGGGAGCTGTTTTTT
>.|TRBV28|few|TRBJ1-3
CASSSNALRNTIYF
TGTGCCAGCAGTTCCAATGCCCTGAGAAACACCATATATTTT
>.|TRBV11-1|.|TRBJ1-4
CASSLAFRAGNEKLFF
TGTGCCAGCAGCTTAGCGTTCAGGGCGGGGAATGAAAAACTGTTTTTT
>TRBD1|TRBV5-4|medium-sized|TRBJ2-7
CASSLGQGAGYEQYF
TGTGCCAGCAGCCTGGGACAGGGGGCGGGCTACGAGCAGTACTTC
>TRBD1|TRBV5-8|.|TRBJ2-2
CASSADRGRTGELFF
TGTGCCAGCAGCGCGGACAGGGGTCGTACCGGGGAGCTGTTTTTT
>.|TRBV6-5|.|TRBJ1-1
CASRWQVNTEAFF
TGTGCCAGCAGATGGCAGGTGAACACTGAAGCTTTCTTT
>TRBD1|TRBV9|.|TRBJ1-1
CASSRQGLGNTEAFF
TGTGCCAGCAGTAGACAGGGTTTGGGAAACACTGAAGCTTTCTTT
>TRBD1|TRBV4-3|.|TRBJ2-7
CASSQDRGPSYEQYF
TGCGCCAGCAGCCAAGATAGGGGGCCCTCCTACGAGCAGTACTTC
>.|TRBV2|.|TRBJ2-4
CASSEIIASIQYF
TGTGCCAGCAGTGAAATTATAGCGAGCATTCAGTACTTC
>.|TRBV7-2|.|TRBJ2-1
CASSLGWGSYNEQFF
TGTGCCAGCAGCTTAGGTTGGGGCTCCTACAATGAGCAGTTCTTC
>.|TRBV19|.|TRBJ2-7
CASSPRQGLDTYF
TGTGCCAGTAGTCCACGGCAGGGGTTGGACACGTACTTC
>.|TRBV3-1/TRBV3-2|.|TRBJ2-2
CASSQAGAKNTGELFF
TGTGCCAGCAGCCAAGCGGGGGCCAAGAACACCGGGGAGCTGTTTTTT